These T cell receptor beta chains were read from a single sample in a study of PD-1 blockade in classical Hodgkin lymphoma. Generated by immunoSEQ multiplex PCR, the TCRdb table keeps only in-frame clones and is missing some. The data contain about 39,000 clones, 77% of them singletons. Sequences were derived from peripheral blood mononuclear cells (PBMCs), sampled before the fourth cycle of nivolumab. The receptors derive from a human donor with classical Hodgkin lymphoma. Each CDR3 is given with its conserved first and last residue. D genes are given only for firm matches. Size is omitted from some rows. Given values are once, few, many or a class for expanded clones.

TRBJ1-5 NA NA TRBV19 TGTGCCAGTAGTAGGGGGCCAGGGTTGGGTCAGCCCCAGCATTTT CASSRGPGLGQPQHF
TRBJ2-5 once NA TRBV29-1 TGCAGCGTTAATGGGGTGGGTAGCGGAGAGACCCAGTACTTC CSVNGVGSGETQYF
TRBJ1-3 NA NA TRBV21-1 TGTGCCCAATGGGGCAGGAGCTCTGGAAACACCATATATTTT CAQWGRSSGNTIYF
TRBJ2-1 NA TRBD2 TRBV10-2 TGCGCCAGCAGTGAGAGGGGCGGGGGGGCCGGTCCCTACAATGAGCAGTTCTTC CASSERGGGAGPYNEQFF
TRBJ1-1 NA NA TRBV7-2 TGTGCCAGCACCTTGGGCGTGGCCAGGTTGAACACTGAAGCTTTCTTT CASTLGVARLNTEAFF
TRBJ2-2 NA TRBD2 TRBV9 TGTGCCAGCAGCGCGGGACTAGCGGGGAACACCGGGGAGCTGTTTTTT CASSAGLAGNTGELFF
TRBJ2-5 NA TRBD1 TRBV7-2 TGTGCCAGCAGCATCGGACAGGGTAGGAAGACCCAGTACTTC CASSIGQGRKTQYF
TRBJ2-7 few TRBD1 TRBV7-9 TGTGCCAGCAGCCCACGGACAGGGGGCGCTTACGAGCAGTACTTC CASSPRTGGAYEQYF
TRBJ2-4 NA NA TRBV10-1 TGCGCCAGCAGTGCAGGGTATTCCAAAAACATTCAGTACTTC CASSAGYSKNIQYF
TRBJ1-5 few TRBD1 TRBV7-2 TGTGCCAGCAGCTTTGCCCGGACAGGGGGCAATCAGCCCCAGCATTTT CASSFARTGGNQPQHF
TRBJ2-2 NA NA TRBV7-2 TGTGCCAGCAGCTTGGCCGGGGAGCTGTTTTTT CASSLAGELFF
TRBJ2-6 few NA TRBV4-3 TGCGCCAGCAGCCCGACCAGGCGCTCTGGGGCCAACGTCCTGACTTTC CASSPTRRSGANVLTF
TRBJ1-5 NA NA TRBV25-1 TGTGCCTCTGGGGTTGGCAATCAGCCCCAGCATTTT CASGVGNQPQHF
TRBJ1-1 NA NA TRBV7-2 TGTGCCAGCAGCTTCATTTCGAACACTGAAGCTTTCTTT CASSFISNTEAFF
TRBJ2-5 NA TRBD2 TRBV28 TGTGCCAGCAGTTTCGGGAGGGGGGTCCAAGAGACCCAGTACTTC CASSFGRGVQETQYF
TRBJ2-4 NA NA TRBV27 TGTGCCAGCAGTCCCATCTTACCTCCAGCCGACGGGAACATTCAGTACTTC CASSPILPPADGNIQYF
TRBJ2-3 NA NA TRBV28 TGTGCCAGCAGTTTGTGGACAGATACGCAGTATTTT CASSLWTDTQYF
TRBJ2-5 NA TRBD2 TRBV6-5 TGTGCCAGCAGTTATGTCGCGGGGGGCAGTGAGACCCAGTACTTC CASSYVAGGSETQYF
TRBJ1-4 few NA TRBV6-5 TGTGCCAGCAGCCCCGACGGGAAAAAACTGTTTTTT CASSPDGKKLFF
TRBJ1-2 NA NA TRBV5-6 TGTGCCAGCAGCTTAACATGGAACGGCTACACCTTC CASSLTWNGYTF
TRBJ1-6 NA NA TRBV7-9 TGTGCCAGCAGCTTCATGGGACCGAATAATTCACCCCTCCACTTT CASSFMGPNNSPLHF
TRBJ2-5 NA TRBD2 TRBV18 TGTGCCAGCTCACCAACTGCCCACTGGGGGGGGCAAGAGACCCAGTACTTC CASSPTAHWGGQETQYF
TRBJ1-1 NA NA TRBV15 TGTGCCACCAGCAGAGATTATGGGGGTCCGAACACTGAAGCTTTCTTT CATSRDYGGPNTEAFF
TRBJ1-6 NA NA TRBV4-1 TGCGCCAGCAGCCAAGCGTCATCTTACAATAATTCACCCCTCCACTTT CASSQASSYNNSPLHF
TRBJ2-3 NA NA TRBV5-1 TGCGCCAGCTCCCTAGACGATACGCAGTATTTT CASSLDDTQYF
TRBJ2-7 NA NA TRBV6-1 TGTGCCAGCAGTGTAGTGCAGGGTCGCATGAGCGAGCAGTACTTC CASSVVQGRMSEQYF